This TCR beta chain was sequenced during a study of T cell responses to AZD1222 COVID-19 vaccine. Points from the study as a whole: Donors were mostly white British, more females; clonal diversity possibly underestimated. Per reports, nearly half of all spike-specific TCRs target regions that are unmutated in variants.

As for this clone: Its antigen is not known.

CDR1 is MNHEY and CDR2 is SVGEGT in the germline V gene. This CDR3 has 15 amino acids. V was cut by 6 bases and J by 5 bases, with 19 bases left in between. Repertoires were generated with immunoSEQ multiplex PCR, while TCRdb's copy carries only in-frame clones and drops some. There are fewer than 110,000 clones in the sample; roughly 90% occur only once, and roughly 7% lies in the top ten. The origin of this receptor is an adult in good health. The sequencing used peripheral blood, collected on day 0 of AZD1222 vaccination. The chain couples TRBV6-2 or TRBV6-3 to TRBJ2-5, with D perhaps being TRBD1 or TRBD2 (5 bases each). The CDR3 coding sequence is TGTGCCAGCAGCTCCCCAAGATCCTGGGGGGAGACCCAGTACTTC. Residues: CASSSPRSWGETQYF.